One and the same sample provided the 14 T cell receptor beta chains below, sequenced in a study of breast tumors, draining lymph nodes, adjacent tissues. Samples came from axillary lymph nodes draining the breast cancer. TCRdb ran MiXCR on the multiplex PCR reads and lists one entry per CDR3 protein. The table records fewer than 90,000 distinct CDR3 sequences, about 27% of them present only once. Sequencing was done on a sample of axillary lymph node tissue. These receptors all come from a female donor with breast cancer. Some clones in this sample may be carry-over from other donors' samples.

There are many counts of this clonotype. The CDR3: CSAKAGNGEQYF. CDR3 bases: TGCAGTGCTAAGGCGGGAAACGGCGAGCAGTACTTC. The chain has TRBV20-1 and TRBJ2-7, with a tentative D call TRBD2 (6 bases). The CDR3 consists of 12 residues. Germline lookup yields CDR1 DFQATT and CDR2 SNEGSKA (reference sequence). With 4 bases removed from V and 6 bases from J, the gap between germline ends came to 13 bases.

This clonotype was counted at least ten times. The chain is built from TRBV2 and TRBJ1-5; D may be TRBD1 (6 bases). Germline assignment: CDR1 SNHLY and CDR2 FYNNEI. Trimming took off 6 bases at V and 2 bases at J, with 14 bases between the two ends. The CDR3 sequence is 15 residues long. CDR3: CASSGGGGGNQPQHF. The CDR3 coding sequence is TGTGCCAGCAGCGGGGGCGGGGGTGGCAATCAGCCCCAGCATTTT. Full variable domain (missing parts from reference TRBV2 and TRBJ1-5): EPEVTQTPSHQVTQMGQEVILRCVPISNHLYFYWYRQILGQKVEFLVSFYNNEISEKSEIFDDQFSVERPDGSNFTLKIRSTKLEDSAMYFCASSGGGGGNQPQHFGDGTRLSIL.

This clonotype was seen more than once but under ten times. One base away lies a much larger clone, so this may be a sequencing read error. The chain employs TRBV6-6 and TRBJ2-5; 7 bases match TRBD1. Germline V lookup: CDR1 MNHNY, CDR2 SVGAGI (reference sequence). The CDR3 runs 12 residues. V trimming: 5 bases; J trimming: 4 bases; junction bases outside the gene matches: 1. CDR3 protein: CASSHRGETQYF. DNA for the CDR3: TGTGCCAGCAGTCACAGGGGAGAGACCCAGTACTTC.

This clonotype showed up many times. The V call is TRBV7-9, the J call TRBJ2-1, with TRBD2 identical over 10 bases. The CDR3 runs to 17 residues. With 6 bases clipped from V and 3 bases from J, the junction kept 11 bases outside the gene matches. Germline CDR1 is SEHNR and CDR2 is FQNEAQ (reference sequence). The CDR3 sequence is CASSPPSGRSYYNEQFF. The DNA for the CDR3 is TGTGCCAGCAGTCCCCCTAGCGGGAGATCCTACTACAATGAGCAGTTCTTC.

Worth noting for this clonotype: A much larger clone lies a single base off, so this may be a read error. V is TRBV5-4 and J is TRBJ2-5; TRBD1 matches at 9 bases. Germline V lookup: CDR1 SGHNT, CDR2 YYREEE (reference sequence). The CDR3 totals 15 residues. CDR3: CASSPGTGSRETQHF. CDR3 in DNA: TGTGCCAGCAGCCCCGGGACAGGGTCAAGAGAGACCCAGCACTTC.

V usage is TRBV6-5 and J usage is TRBJ2-4, with 12 nucleotides matching TRBD2. Germline CDR1 reads MNHEY; CDR2 reads SVGAGI. This CDR3 is built from 16 residues. J lost 9 bases, V lost 6 bases, and 12 bases had no gene match. The CDR3 spells CASRQTSGSFLAIQYF. CDR3 DNA sequence: TGTGCCAGCAGGCAGACTAGCGGGAGCTTCTTAGCCATTCAGTACTTC.

This sequence joins TRBV9 and TRBJ2-7, with D unclear. The CDR3 contains 14 residues. Trimming took 4 bases from V and 2 from J, leaving 13 bases between them. Germline V CDR1 and CDR2: SGDLS, YYNGEE. The CDR3 sequence: CASSPLPDTYEQYF. DNA for the CDR3: TGTGCCAGCAGCCCACTACCGGATACCTACGAGCAGTACTTC.

Remarks on this clonotype: The junction departs from the called germline gene at one end, perhaps through a read error. The V gene is TRBV5-6, the J gene TRBJ2-2, with a possible D match to TRBD2 (6 bases). The CDR3 covers 15 residues. The V gene's germline CDR1 is SGHDT and CDR2 YYEEEE. CDR3 sequence reads: CASSLSGGGTGDLFF. The DNA of the CDR3 is TGCGCCAGCAGCCTCAGCGGTGGGGGGACCGGGGATCTGTTTTTT.

The sample holds a few counts of this clonotype. A much bigger clone sits one base away, suggesting this may be a read error. Here the CDR3 DNA reads TGTGCCAGCAGTCATTCACGCTACGACGGGTACGAGCAGTACTTC. It specifies CASSHSRYDGYEQYF. The genes are TRBV6-1 and TRBJ2-7; D call uncertain. This CDR3 is built from 15 residues. Germline CDR1 is MNHNS and CDR2 is SASEGT. Trimming removed 5 bases at V and 4 bases at J, with 18 bases between.

Turning to this clonotype: The junction departs from germline at one end; a sequencing error may be responsible. The CDR3 spells CASSLTGVNTGELIF. The CDR3 DNA is TGTGCCAGCAGCTTGACAGGGGTAAACACCGGGGAGCTGATTTTT. The genes are TRBV11-2 and TRBJ2-2; 8 positions match TRBD1. The CDR3 consists of 15 residues. CDR1 SGHAT and CDR2 FQNNGV come from the germline V gene.

This clonotype was seen ten or more times. One junction end does not reproduce the germline sequence, and a read error may be involved. This chain connects TRBV2 to TRBJ2-7; 8 bases map to TRBD2. Per the germline V gene, CDR1 is SNHLY and CDR2 is FYNNEI. The CDR3 spans 11 residues. In DNA, the CDR3 is TGTGCCAGCAGTGAAACGGGACTAGTCGTCTTC. This gives the protein CASSETGLVVF.

This clonotype occurred many times. The chain combines TRBV30 with TRBJ1-6, with 7 bases fitting TRBD1. CDR3 length: 16 amino acids. Germline V lookup: CDR1 GTSNPN, CDR2 SVGIG (reference sequence). V shed 2 bases, J shed 10 bases, and the junction held 14 bases outside the gene matches. The CDR3 reads CAWSHVSRGRNSPLHF. CDR3 coding DNA: TGTGCCTGGAGTCACGTTTCCAGGGGGAGGAACTCACCCCTCCACTTT.

This clonotype was observed at least ten times. This chain connects TRBV19 to TRBJ1-1; TRBD1 might be the D (6 bases). The V end lost 9 bases, the J end lost 1 base, and 15 bases lay between the germline ends. The CDR3 spans 14 residues. Germline CDR1 reads LNHDA; CDR2 reads SQIVND (reference sequence). The CDR3 reads CASRGRTRNTEAFF. The CDR3, as DNA: TGTGCCAGCAGGGGTAGGACTCGGAACACTGAAGCTTTCTTT.

To note about this clonotype: The junction and the germline gene differ at one end; a read error may be behind it. The J gene is TRBJ2-5, the V gene TRBV15; tentative D call: TRBD2 (6 bases). The CDR3 length is 16 residues. Germline V gives CDR1 LNHNV, CDR2 YYDKDF (reference sequence). This CDR3 is CATSRGGASDQETQHF. The CDR3 DNA sequence: TGTGCCACCAGCAGGGGCGGAGCTAGCGATCAAGAGACCCAGCACTTC.